What follows are 31 T cell receptor beta chains derived from one specimen sequenced in a study of early T cells in non-severe SARS-CoV-2 infection. TCRdb processed the 5' RACE reads anew with MiXCR; each CDR3 protein has one entry. This table has some 30,000 distinct CDR3 sequences, 5.3% appearing once. The source material was whole blood. The receptors stem from an adult who was a healthcare worker with PCR-confirmed SARS-CoV-2 infection or an uninfected control (not recorded which).

Ten or more counts support this clonotype. CDR3 in DNA: TGTGCCAGCATGGAAGGGGGCTCGTCCTACAATGAGCAGTTCTTC. Amino acid sequence: CASMEGGSSYNEQFF. The chain has TRBV2 and TRBJ2-1; 7 bases are shared with TRBD1. Per germline, CDR1 SNHLY and CDR2 FYNNEI. After removal of 7 bases from V and 1 base from J, the junction contained 7 bases not matched to a gene. The CDR3 consists of 15 residues.

The chain employs TRBV7-2 and TRBJ2-1, with D perhaps matching TRBD1 (6 bases). This CDR3 contains 16 residues. V lost 1 base and J lost 3, with 13 bases in between. Germline V lookup: CDR1 SGHTA, CDR2 FQGNSA. The CDR3 is CASSLVGQGNYNEQFF. The CDR3 bases are TGTGCCAGCAGCTTAGTAGGGCAGGGGAACTACAATGAGCAGTTCTTC.

The chain combines TRBV28 with TRBJ2-1, with TRBD2 matching 7 bases. Trimming at V came to 7 bases and at J to 1 base, leaving 7 bases not matched to a gene. The CDR3 contains 15 residues. CDR1 and CDR2 (germline): MDHEN, SYDVKM. CDR3 region: CASNGGSVSYNEQFF. The CDR3 nucleotides read TGTGCCAGCAATGGCGGGAGTGTGTCCTACAATGAGCAGTTCTTC.

Concerning this clonotype: A much larger clonotype is one base distant, so this may be a read error. This chain joins TRBV28 and TRBJ2-6; 12 bases agree with TRBD2. Germline V gene data show CDR1 as MDHEN and CDR2 as SYDVKM. The CDR3 sequence is 18 residues long. The DNA for the CDR3 is TGTGCCAGCAACCCGCTAGCGGGAGGGAGCTCTGGGACCAACGTCCTGACTTTC. It is translated as CASNPLAGGSSGTNVLTF.

In this sample, this clonotype turned up many times. This chain uses TRBV7-9 with TRBJ1-1; no definite D call. This CDR3 spans 12 amino acids. V shed 1 base and J shed 6 bases, with 6 bases lying between them. The germline V gene encodes CDR1 SEHNR and CDR2 FQNEAQ (reference sequence). CDR3 region: CASSLGQPEAFF. For the CDR3, the DNA is TGTGCCAGCAGCTTAGGTCAGCCTGAAGCTTTCTTT.

At least ten counts were recorded for this clonotype. The rearrangement links TRBV6-2 or TRBV6-3 to TRBJ1-1, with 8 bases identical to TRBD1. CDR3 length equals 14 residues. Trimming at V came to 2 bases and at J to 7 bases, leaving 6 bases not matched to a gene. Germline CDR1 reads MNHEY; CDR2 reads SVGEGT. The CDR3 DNA is TGTGCCAGCAGTTACGCAGGGGGCGGATTTGAAGCTTTCTTT. This translates into CASSYAGGGFEAFF.

Many counts were recorded for this clonotype. The chain has TRBV6-5 and TRBJ2-7, with D perhaps matching TRBD2 (6 bases). Germline lookup yields CDR1 MNHEY and CDR2 SVGAGI. CDR3 size: 13 residues. Trimming pared 5 bases from V and 0 bases from J, leaving 8 bases between. CDR3 DNA: TGTGCCAGCAGTAAGGACTACTCCTACGAGCAGTACTTC. Translating it yields CASSKDYSYEQYF.

This clonotype came up many times. The V gene is TRBV20-1, the J gene TRBJ2-3; possibly TRBD2 for D (6 bases). The germline CDR1 and CDR2 sequences are DFQATT and SNEGSKA (reference sequence). Trimming removed 5 bases at V and 4 bases at J, with 19 bases between. The length of the CDR3 is 15 residues. DNA of the CDR3: TGCAGTGCTCGCCGGAGTAGCGGAAACCCAGATACGCAGTATTTT. Translation: CSARRSSGNPDTQYF.

This clonotype was seen ten or more times. The chain is built from TRBV27 and TRBJ1-1; no clear D. V lost 0 bases to trimming and J lost 11 bases, with 13 bases between them. CDR1 is MNHEY and CDR2 is SMNVEV in the germline V gene (reference sequence). CDR3 size: 13 residues. In nucleotides, the CDR3 is TGTGCCAGCAGTTTATCCGGCTCCGCCCGGGCTTTCTTT. Its translation is CASSLSGSARAFF.

This clonotype was picked up many times. CDR3 sequence reads: CASSLGKQGDQPQHF. CDR3 DNA: TGTGCCAGCAGCTTGGGTAAACAGGGAGATCAGCCCCAGCATTTT. This chain connects TRBV7-9 to TRBJ1-5; TRBD1 might be the D (6 bases). V was clipped by 3 bases and J by 5 bases, with 14 bases between them. This CDR3 has 15 amino acids. CDR1 is SEHNR, CDR2 FQNEAQ, per germline (reference sequence).

This clonotype was found a few times. This rearrangement joins TRBV4-1 to TRBJ2-3; 14 bases are a match to TRBD2. The CDR3 contains 19 residues. V was clipped by 4 bases and J by 2 bases; unmatched bases: 11. CDR1 is MGHRA, CDR2 YSYEKL, per germline. As DNA, the CDR3 is TGCGCCAGCAGCCCTGGACTAGCGGGAGGAGGGATTTACACAGATACGCAGTATTTT. Its translation is CASSPGLAGGGIYTDTQYF.

J is TRBJ2-1 and V is TRBV7-2; D call uncertain. The ends were cut back, 5 bases at V and 7 bases at J, with 18 bases in the middle. This CDR3 is built from 15 residues. Germline values: CDR1 SGHTA, CDR2 FQGNSA. The chain's CDR3 is CASSGDFNGFNEQFF. CDR3 bases: TGTGCCAGCAGCGGAGACTTCAACGGATTTAATGAGCAGTTCTTC.

The sample holds many counts of this clonotype. V gene TRBV29-1 combines with J gene TRBJ1-2; D ambiguous. This CDR3 region has 11 residues. Germline CDR1 and CDR2: SQVTM and ANQGSEA. V was shortened by 3 bases and J by 9 bases, with 11 bases between the two germline ends. The CDR3 protein is CSVEDGMSYTF. The CDR3 nucleotides are TGCAGCGTTGAGGACGGAATGAGCTACACCTTC. Full variable domain (missing parts from reference TRBV29-1 and TRBJ1-2): SAVISQKPSRDICQRGTSLTIQCQVDSQVTMMFWYRQQPGQSLTLIATANQGSEATYESGFVIDKFPISRPNLTFSTLTVSNMSPEDSSIYLCSVEDGMSYTFGSGTRLTVV.

This clonotype was counted only a few times. This rearrangement joins TRBV29-1 to TRBJ2-7, with 9 bases that match TRBD2. The CDR3 has 12 residues. The junction had 3 bases not matched to a gene; V was cut back by 3 bases and J by 6 bases. Germline CDR1 SQVTM, CDR2 ANQGSEA. In DNA form, the CDR3 reads TGCAGCGTTGAGGAACTAGCGGGCGAGCAGTACTTC. Translating gives CSVEELAGEQYF.

Ten or more counts support this clonotype. The chain combines TRBV12-3 or TRBV12-4 with TRBJ2-1; a possible D gene is TRBD1 (6 bases). V dropped 5 bases and J dropped 9 bases, with 8 bases sitting between them. This CDR3 has 11 amino acids. The CDR3 coding sequence is TGTGCCAGCAGTCTAGGGGGTGAGCAGTTCTTC. This translates into CASSLGGEQFF.

This clonotype was seen a handful of times. The chain has TRBV3-1 and TRBJ1-3; unclear D gene. Germline CDR1 is LGHDT and CDR2 is YNNKEL (reference sequence). V lost 6 bases and J lost 4, with 4 bases in between. The CDR3 length is 11 residues. The CDR3, as DNA: TGTGCCAGCAGTCGAGGAAACACCATATATTTT. Protein sequence: CASSRGNTIYF.

At least ten counts were recorded for this clonotype. The chain recombines TRBV20-1 with TRBJ2-2; D is ambiguous. V shed 2 bases and J shed 5 bases, with 9 bases lying between them. The CDR3 length is 13 residues. Germline V CDR1 and CDR2: DFQATT, SNEGSKA (reference sequence). The CDR3 here is CSARLLGTGELFF. CDR3 coding DNA: TGCAGTGCTAGATTGCTTGGGACCGGGGAGCTGTTTTTT.

This clonotype has a handful of counts. The V and J genes are TRBV7-2 and TRBJ2-5; D is unclear. Between the trimmed V and J ends, which lost 3 bases and 4 bases, there was a span of 9 bases. Per germline, CDR1 SGHTA and CDR2 FQGNSA. The CDR3 loop spans 13 amino acids. CDR3 loop: CASSFGPAETQYF. The CDR3 nucleotides are TGTGCCAGCAGCTTCGGTCCGGCAGAGACCCAGTACTTC.

Ten or more counts support this clonotype. This chain's CDR3 is CASRKPNQPQHF. CDR3 in DNA: TGTGCCAGCAGGAAGCCTAATCAGCCCCAGCATTTT. The chain recombines TRBV6-2 or TRBV6-3 with TRBJ1-5; no firm D call. Trimming removed 6 bases at V and 4 bases at J, with 7 bases between. CDR3 length: 12 amino acids. CDR1 and CDR2 (germline): MNHEY, SVGEGT.

This clonotype was picked up many times. The chain joins TRBV20-1 to TRBJ2-7, with D unresolved. CDR1 and CDR2 from the germline V gene are DFQATT and SNEGSKA (reference sequence). The germline V and J ends were trimmed by 3 bases and 0 bases, with 18 bases remaining between them. CDR3 length equals 16 residues. The CDR3 nucleotides are TGCAGTGCTAGCCGACTTGGACCCACCCGCTCCTACGAGCAGTACTTC. Translating gives CSASRLGPTRSYEQYF.

This clonotype occurred many times. The chain combines TRBV7-2 with TRBJ2-7; D is undetermined. Per germline, CDR1 SGHTA and CDR2 FQGNSA. Trimming took 5 bases from V and 4 from J, leaving 12 bases between them. The CDR3 sequence is 13 residues long. The CDR3 is CASSPRDGYEQYF. Written as DNA, the CDR3 is TGTGCCAGCAGCCCGCGAGATGGGTACGAGCAGTACTTC. The whole variable domain, filled in from reference TRBV7-2 and TRBJ2-7, reads GAGVSQSPSNKVTEKGKDVELRCDPISGHTALYWYRQSLGQGLEFLIYFQGNSAPDKSGLPSDRFSAERTGGSVSTLTIQRTQQEDSAVYLCASSPRDGYEQYFGPGTRLTVT.

The chain joins TRBV7-2 to TRBJ2-1; 9 positions match TRBD2. The germline V gene has CDR1 SGHTA and CDR2 FQGNSA. The CDR3 totals 15 residues. The ends lost 1 base at V and 5 bases at J; junction bases unmatched: 3. The CDR3 reads CASSLGTSANNEQFF. In nucleotides, the CDR3 is TGTGCCAGCAGCTTAGGGACTAGCGCCAACAATGAGCAGTTCTTC.

This clonotype was picked up a small number of times. The rearrangement uses TRBV7-2 and TRBJ1-3; no clear D gene. The V gene's germline CDR1 is SGHTA and CDR2 FQGNSA. This CDR3 spans 17 amino acids. V lost 1 base and J lost 1, with 14 bases in between. The CDR3 nucleotides read TGTGCCAGCAGCTTAGTTGGTTGGGTGGATTCTGGAAACACCATATATTTT. Translation gives CASSLVGWVDSGNTIYF.

This clonotype was recorded many times. V and J are TRBV7-3 and TRBJ2-7; 7 bases are shared with TRBD2. Germline V gene data show CDR1 as SGHTA and CDR2 as FQGTGA. J lost 9 bases, V lost 4 bases, and 12 bases had no gene match. CDR3 length: 14 amino acids. The CDR3 here is CASSSAAGAELQYF. The CDR3 nucleotides read TGTGCCAGCAGCTCCGCGGCGGGAGCTGAGCTGCAGTACTTC. The full variable domain, rest sourced from reference TRBV7-3 and TRBJ2-7, is GAGVSQTPSNKVTEKGKYVELRCDPISGHTALYWYRQSLGQGPEFLIYFQGTGAADDSGLPNDRFFAVRPEGSVSTLKIQRTERGDSAVYLCASSSAAGAELQYFGPGTRLTVT.

This clonotype was seen at least ten times. The chain combines TRBV6-5 with TRBJ2-7, with TRBD2 identical over 9 bases. CDR1 is MNHEY and CDR2 is SVGAGI in the germline V gene. V was pared by 5 bases and J by 6 bases, with 8 bases of the junction left unmatched. The CDR3 totals 14 residues. This CDR3 is CASSARIAGVEQYF. Here the CDR3 DNA reads TGTGCCAGCAGTGCGAGGATAGCGGGAGTCGAGCAGTACTTC.

This CDR3 reads CASSIAARQVSNQPQHF. In DNA form, the CDR3 reads TGTGCCAGTAGTATAGCCGCCCGACAGGTTAGCAATCAGCCCCAGCATTTT. The chain has TRBV19 and TRBJ1-5, with a possible D match to TRBD1 (6 bases). CDR3 length: 17 residues. CDR1 and CDR2 from the germline V gene are LNHDA and SQIVND (reference sequence). V lost 1 base and J 0 bases, leaving 13 bases between the germline ends. The whole variable domain, filled in from reference TRBV19 and TRBJ1-5, reads DGGITQSPKYLFRKEGQNVTLSCEQNLNHDAMYWYRQDPGQGLRLIYYSQIVNDFQKGDIAEGYSVSREKKESFPLTVTSAQKNPTAFYLCASSIAARQVSNQPQHFGDGTRLSIL.

This clonotype was observed at least ten times. V gene TRBV19 combines with J gene TRBJ2-1, with 8 bases aligning to TRBD1. V shed 7 bases and J 2 bases; nucleotides not matched to a gene: 1. Germline CDR1 and CDR2: LNHDA and SQIVND (reference sequence). This CDR3 is built from 13 residues. CDR3 sequence reads: CASTGGPYNEQFF. The CDR3 coding sequence is TGTGCCAGTACAGGGGGCCCCTACAATGAGCAGTTCTTC.

The table lists this clonotype with many counts. This CDR3 is CASRFLGVGSEKLFF. The CDR3 region has the DNA TGTGCCAGCAGGTTTCTTGGGGTAGGGAGTGAAAAACTGTTTTTT. The chain has TRBV12-3 or TRBV12-4 and TRBJ1-4; D remains unclear. CDR3 length equals 15 residues. Trimming removed 6 bases at V and 7 bases at J, with 18 bases between.

The table lists this clonotype with a few counts. The chain uses TRBV19 and TRBJ2-1, with 11 bases lining up with TRBD2. The CDR3 extends over 15 amino acids. V dropped 6 bases and J dropped 6; count of bases not matched to a gene: 7. CDR1 and CDR2 from the germline V gene are LNHDA and SQIVND (reference sequence). The DNA for the CDR3 is TGTGCCAGTAGGGCACTAGCGGGAGAGATCAATGAGCAGTTCTTC. It codes for CASRALAGEINEQFF.

This clonotype was observed many times. The rearrangement joins TRBV6-6 to TRBJ2-2, with D hard to call. This CDR3 is built from 15 residues. Trimming cost V 5 bases and J 3 bases, with 13 bases left between them. The germline CDR1 and CDR2 sequences are MNHNY and SVGAGI (reference sequence). The CDR3 DNA follows: TGTGCCAGCAGTGTCGACACCAGATACACCGGGGAGCTGTTTTTT. Amino acid sequence: CASSVDTRYTGELFF.

This clonotype has ten or more counts. The gene calls are TRBV28 and TRBJ1-2; D gene ambiguous. V lost 3 bases to trimming and J lost 4 bases, with 15 bases between them. The CDR3 is made up of 15 amino acids. The germline CDR1 and CDR2 sequences are MDHEN and SYDVKM. The DNA for the CDR3 is TGTGCCAGCAGTTTTCATGCCGGGGTCCTCTATGGCTACACCTTC. This encodes CASSFHAGVLYGYTF.